Shown below are 13 T cell receptor beta chains from a single sample sequenced in a study of cytomegalovirus exposure and HLA in healthy donors. This PCR relied on a set of 60 Vbeta primers and 13 Jbeta primers. Libraries were prepared by immunoSEQ multiplex PCR; TCRdb keeps only in-frame clonotypes and omits some of them. Counted here are tens of thousands of clones, just over 75% occurring once; the ten biggest clones make up about 6%. The source material was PBMCs. Receptors originate from a man aged 45-60 years in good health and CMV-seronegative.

V usage is TRBV6-1 and J usage is TRBJ2-2, with D tentatively TRBD2 (7 bases). Germline V gives CDR1 MNHNS, CDR2 SASEGT. With 1 base removed from V and 2 bases from J, the gap between germline ends came to 11 bases. The CDR3 is made up of 16 amino acids. The CDR3 loop reads CASSEGGGVNTGELFF. The CDR3 region has the DNA TGTGCCAGCAGTGAAGGGGGGGGCGTTAACACCGGGGAGCTGTTTTTT.

J is TRBJ1-1 and V is TRBV7-6; a possible D gene is TRBD1 (6 bases). The germline gives CDR1 SGHVS, CDR2 FNYEAQ. The V end lost 0 bases, the J end lost 5 bases, and 13 bases lay between the germline ends. The CDR3 is made up of 15 amino acids. DNA of the CDR3: TGTGCCAGCAGCTTAGCATTGGGGGGGCAAACTGAAGCTTTCTTT. The encoded protein is CASSLALGGQTEAFF.

This clone was counted only a few times. The chain couples TRBV7-2 to TRBJ2-1; the match to TRBD2 covers 7 bases. The CDR3 extends over 15 amino acids. Trimming cost V 3 bases and J 4 bases; bases outside gene matches: 6. Germline-derived CDR1 and CDR2 are SGHTA and FQGNSA. The CDR3: CASSFGGSKYNEQFF. The CDR3, as DNA: TGTGCCAGCAGCTTTGGCGGGAGTAAATACAATGAGCAGTTCTTC.

The V gene is TRBV14, the J gene TRBJ1-6; TRBD1 matches at 7 bases. CDR1 and CDR2 from the germline V gene are SGHDN and FVKESK. The CDR3 extends over 15 amino acids. Trimming removed 3 bases from V and 7 bases from J; junction bases left unmatched: 6. The CDR3 is CASSQVTGLNSPLHF. CDR3 sequence (DNA): TGTGCCAGCAGCCAGGTGACAGGGTTGAATTCACCCCTCCACTTT.

This clone has just a few counts. The genes are TRBV5-6 and TRBJ2-3, with 9 bases aligning to TRBD1. V shed 1 base, J shed 8 bases, and the junction held 8 bases outside the gene matches. Per germline, CDR1 SGHDT and CDR2 YYEEEE. CDR3 length: 15 residues. This CDR3 reads CASSLLGQGSGTQYF. The CDR3 DNA is TGTGCCAGCAGCTTGTTGGGACAGGGATCGGGTACGCAGTATTTT. Full variable domain (rest looked up from reference TRBV5-6 and TRBJ2-3): DAGVTQSPTHLIKTRGQQVTLRCSPKSGHDTVSWYQQALGQGPQFIFQYYEEEERQRGNFPDRFSGHQFPNYSSELNVNALLLGDSALYLCASSLLGQGSGTQYFGPGTRLTVL.

The rearrangement links TRBV6-8 to TRBJ2-5; D possibly corresponds to TRBD1 (5 bases). CDR1 and CDR2 from the germline V gene are MNHGY and SAAAGT. The V gene lost 2 bases and the J gene lost 4 bases, with 14 bases spanning the gap. The CDR3 spans 15 residues. CDR3 in amino acids: CASSYGATAPETQYF. CDR3 in DNA: TGTGCCAGCAGTTACGGGGCGACAGCGCCAGAGACCCAGTACTTC.

The genes are TRBV28 and TRBJ2-3; no firm D call. V lost 3 bases to trimming and J lost 6 bases, with 10 bases between them. Germline CDR1 MDHEN, CDR2 SYDVKM. The CDR3 is made up of 13 amino acids. In nucleotides, the CDR3 is TGTGCCAGCAGTTTTCGCGGATGGGATACGCAGTATTTT. Translation gives CASSFRGWDTQYF. Supplemented by reference TRBV28 and TRBJ2-3, the full variable domain reads DVKVTQSSRYLVKRTGEKVFLECVQDMDHENMFWYRQDPGLGLRLIYFSYDVKMKEKGDIPEGYSVSREKKERFSLILESASTNQTSMYLCASSFRGWDTQYFGPGTRLTVL.

This chain joins TRBV5-1 and TRBJ1-2; perhaps TRBD1 as D (5 bases). Germline V gene lookup returns CDR1 SGHRS and CDR2 YFSETQ. Trimming took off 5 bases at V and 8 bases at J, with 13 bases between the two ends. The CDR3 consists of 12 residues. The CDR3 DNA reads TGCGCCAGCAGATGGGGGGACGGGGGCTACACCTTC. This codes for CASRWGDGGYTF. The full variable domain, completed using reference TRBV5-1 and TRBJ1-2, is KAGVTQTPRYLIKTRGQQVTLSCSPISGHRSVSWYQQTPGQGLQFLFEYFSETQRNKGNFPGRFSGRQFSNSRSEMNVSTLELGDSALYLCASRWGDGGYTFGSGTRLTVV.

This clone was seen only a few times. The same CDR3 also results from other DNA sequences found in this sample. V usage is TRBV6-5 and J usage is TRBJ1-4, with 9 bases fitting TRBD1. This CDR3 spans 13 amino acids. V trimming: 6 bases; J trimming: 7 bases; junction bases outside the gene matches: 3. Germline V gene lookup returns CDR1 MNHEY and CDR2 SVGAGI. The CDR3, as DNA: TGTGCCAGCAGGGGGACAGGGTCTGAAAAACTGTTTTTT. It translates to CASRGTGSEKLFF.

There are a few counts of this clone. The chain joins TRBV6-5 to TRBJ1-1; D not resolved. Between the trimmed V and J ends, which lost 5 bases and 6 bases, there was a span of 10 bases. This CDR3 contains 12 residues. CDR1 is MNHEY, CDR2 SVGAGI, per germline. The CDR3 protein is CASSQEGAEAFF. The CDR3 bases are TGTGCCAGCAGTCAAGAAGGAGCTGAAGCTTTCTTT.

As to this clone: The identical CDR3 is also encoded by other nucleotide sequences in the sample. The rearrangement uses TRBV4-3 and TRBJ2-7; 7 nucleotides align to TRBD2. With 1 base clipped from V and 3 bases from J, the junction kept 3 bases outside the gene matches. Germline CDR1 is LGHNA and CDR2 is YSLEER. CDR3 length: 14 residues. The CDR3 nucleotides read TGCGCCAGCAGCCAAGGTCTAGCGGTCTACGAGCAGTACTTC. Its translation is CASSQGLAVYEQYF.

V is TRBV18 and J is TRBJ1-6; a possible D gene is TRBD1 (5 bases). This CDR3 contains 13 residues. Germline CDR1 reads KGHSH; CDR2 reads LQKENI. V gave up 5 bases and J gave up 12 bases, with 14 bases separating them. CDR3 nucleotide sequence: TGTGCCAGCTCAGCCGACAGTTATGGACCCCTCCACTTT. Its protein is CASSADSYGPLHF.

Written as DNA, the CDR3 is TGTGCCAGCAGTAATAGCGGGATTGAGCAGTTCTTC. Its translation is CASSNSGIEQFF. The rearrangement uses TRBV11-3 and TRBJ2-1, with 8 bases that match TRBD2. The CDR3 contains 12 residues. V was pared by 6 bases and J by 9 bases, with 4 bases of the junction left unmatched. Per germline, CDR1 SGHNT and CDR2 YENEEA.